This TCR beta chain was found in a study of blood T cell repertoires in COVID-19. For the study at large: Acute and convalescent COVID-19 specimens originated in the United States, Italy and Spain. In each case, the material was cDNA or gDNA derived from T cells, B-cell-depleted T cells, or PBMCs.

Original methodology: Nucleated cell number was recorded as an estimate derived from reference gene primer amplification. Repertoires were generated with immunoSEQ multiplex PCR, while TCRdb's copy carries only in-frame clones and drops some. The V and J calls and the clone size are those of that table, but D and trimming were determined from the DNA. The sample shows hundreds of thousands of clones, roughly 86% of them seen only once. This CDR3 is built from 16 residues. CDR1 is SGDLS, CDR2 YYNGEE, per germline. J lost 5 bases, V lost 3 bases, and 7 bases had no gene match. The source material was peripheral blood. The rearrangement links TRBV9 to TRBJ2-5; 13 bases agree with TRBD2. The origin of this receptor is a human donor in a cohort sampled during active COVID-19. Here the CDR3 reads CASSALLAGGKETQYF. CDR3 bases: TGTGCCAGCAGCGCCTTACTAGCGGGAGGGAAGGAGACCCAGTACTTC.